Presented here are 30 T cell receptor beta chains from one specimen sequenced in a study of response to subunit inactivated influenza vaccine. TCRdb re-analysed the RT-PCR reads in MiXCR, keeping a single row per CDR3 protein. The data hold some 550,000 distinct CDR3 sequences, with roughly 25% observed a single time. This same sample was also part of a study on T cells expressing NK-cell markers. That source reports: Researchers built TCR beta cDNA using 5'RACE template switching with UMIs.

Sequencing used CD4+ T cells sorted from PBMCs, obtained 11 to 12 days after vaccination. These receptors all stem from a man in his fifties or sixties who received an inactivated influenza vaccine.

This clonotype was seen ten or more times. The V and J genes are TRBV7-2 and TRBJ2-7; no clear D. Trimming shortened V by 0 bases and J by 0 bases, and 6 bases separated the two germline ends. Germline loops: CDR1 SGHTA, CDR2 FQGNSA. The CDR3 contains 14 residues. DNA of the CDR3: TGTGCCAGCAGCTTAGCGCGACTCTCCTACGAGCAGTACTTC. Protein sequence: CASSLARLSYEQYF.

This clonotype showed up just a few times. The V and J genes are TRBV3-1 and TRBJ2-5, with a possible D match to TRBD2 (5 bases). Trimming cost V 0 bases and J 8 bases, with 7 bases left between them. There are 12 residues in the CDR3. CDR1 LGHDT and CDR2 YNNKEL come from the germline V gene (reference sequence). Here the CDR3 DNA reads TGTGCCAGCAGCCAAGAAAGGACTACCCAGTACTTC. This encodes CASSQERTTQYF.

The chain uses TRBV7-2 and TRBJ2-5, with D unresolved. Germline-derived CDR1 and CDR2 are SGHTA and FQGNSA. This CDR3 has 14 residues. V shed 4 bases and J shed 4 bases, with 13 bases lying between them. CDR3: CASSSQSTGETQYF. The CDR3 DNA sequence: TGTGCCAGCAGCTCACAGTCAACCGGAGAGACCCAGTACTTC.

The CDR3 DNA sequence: TGTGCCAGCAGCGTAGCCACAGATACGCAGTATTTT. Translation: CASSVATDTQYF. The V and J genes are TRBV9 and TRBJ2-3; no clear D gene. Germline CDR1 SGDLS, CDR2 YYNGEE. V shed 0 bases and J shed 2 bases, with 1 base lying between them. This CDR3 contains 12 residues.

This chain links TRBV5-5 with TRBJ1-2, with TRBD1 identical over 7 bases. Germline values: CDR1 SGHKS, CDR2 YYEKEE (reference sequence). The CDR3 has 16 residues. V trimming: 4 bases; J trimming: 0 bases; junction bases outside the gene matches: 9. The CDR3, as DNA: TGTGCCAGCAGCCCGGGACAGCTTTCTACTAACTATGGCTACACCTTC. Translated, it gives CASSPGQLSTNYGYTF.

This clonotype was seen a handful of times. CDR3 residues: CASSRGFDQNNEQFF. CDR3 bases: TGTGCCAGCAGCAGGGGTTTTGATCAAAACAATGAGCAGTTCTTC. The rearrangement joins TRBV5-6 to TRBJ2-1, with a tentative D call TRBD1 (5 bases). Germline V gene data show CDR1 as SGHDT and CDR2 as YYEEEE. CDR3 length: 15 amino acids. Trimming took 4 bases from V and 5 from J, leaving 16 bases between them.

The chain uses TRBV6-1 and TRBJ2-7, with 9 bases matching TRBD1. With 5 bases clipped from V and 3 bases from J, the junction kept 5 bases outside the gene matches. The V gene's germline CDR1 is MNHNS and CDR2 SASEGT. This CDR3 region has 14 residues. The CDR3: CASSPDRGDYEQYF. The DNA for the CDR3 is TGTGCCAGCAGTCCCGACAGGGGGGACTACGAGCAGTACTTC.

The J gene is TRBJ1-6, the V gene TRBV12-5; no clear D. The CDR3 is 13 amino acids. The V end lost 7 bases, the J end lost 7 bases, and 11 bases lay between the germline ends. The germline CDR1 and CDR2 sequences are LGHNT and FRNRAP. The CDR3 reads CASALQLNSPLHF. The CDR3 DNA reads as TGTGCTAGTGCCTTACAACTGAATTCACCCCTCCACTTT. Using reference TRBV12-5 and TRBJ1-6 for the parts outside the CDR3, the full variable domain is DARVTQTPRHKVTEMGQEVTMRCQPILGHNTVFWYRQTMMQGLELLAYFRNRAPLDDSGMPKDRFSAEMPDATLATLKIQPSEPRDSAVYFCASALQLNSPLHFGNGTRLTVT.

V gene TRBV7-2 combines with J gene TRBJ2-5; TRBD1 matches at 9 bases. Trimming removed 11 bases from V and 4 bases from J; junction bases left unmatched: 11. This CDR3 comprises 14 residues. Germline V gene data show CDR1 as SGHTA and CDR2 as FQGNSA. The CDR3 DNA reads TGTGCCGCACGCACGACAGGGGGAGCAGAGACCCAGTACTTC. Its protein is CAARTTGGAETQYF.

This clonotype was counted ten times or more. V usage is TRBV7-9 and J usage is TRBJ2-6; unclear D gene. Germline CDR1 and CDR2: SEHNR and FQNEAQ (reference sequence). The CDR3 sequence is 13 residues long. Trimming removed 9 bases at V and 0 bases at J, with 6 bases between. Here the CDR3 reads CASGDSGANVLTF. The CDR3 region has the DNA TGTGCCAGTGGAGACTCTGGGGCCAACGTCCTGACTTTC.

Here the CDR3 reads CASSVGRLETQYF. Written as DNA, the CDR3 is TGTGCCAGCAGCGTTGGGAGGCTAGAGACCCAGTACTTC. J is TRBJ2-5 and V is TRBV7-2, with D maybe TRBD2 (6 bases). The CDR3 contains 13 residues. Trimming took 5 bases from V and 4 from J, leaving 11 bases between them. Germline CDR1 SGHTA, CDR2 FQGNSA.

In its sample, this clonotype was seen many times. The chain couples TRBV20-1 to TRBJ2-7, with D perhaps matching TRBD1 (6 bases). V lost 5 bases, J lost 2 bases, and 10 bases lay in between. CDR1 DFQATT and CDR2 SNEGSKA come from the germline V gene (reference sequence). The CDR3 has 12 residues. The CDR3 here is CSAYRDTYEQYF. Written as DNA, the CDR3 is TGCAGTGCTTACAGGGATACCTACGAGCAGTACTTC.

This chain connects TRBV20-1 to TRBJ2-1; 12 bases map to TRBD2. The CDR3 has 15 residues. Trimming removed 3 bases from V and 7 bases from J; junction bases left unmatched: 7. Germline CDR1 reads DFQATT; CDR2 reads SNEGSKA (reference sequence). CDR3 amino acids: CSASLAGGPRNEQFF. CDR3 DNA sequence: TGCAGTGCTAGCCTAGCGGGAGGGCCGAGGAATGAGCAGTTCTTC.

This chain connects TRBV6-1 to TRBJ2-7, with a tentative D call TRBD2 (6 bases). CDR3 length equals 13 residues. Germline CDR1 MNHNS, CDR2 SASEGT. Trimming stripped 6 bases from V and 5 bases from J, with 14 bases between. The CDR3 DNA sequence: TGTGCCAGCAGCCGACTAGTTTCCAACGAGCAGTACTTC. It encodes CASSRLVSNEQYF.

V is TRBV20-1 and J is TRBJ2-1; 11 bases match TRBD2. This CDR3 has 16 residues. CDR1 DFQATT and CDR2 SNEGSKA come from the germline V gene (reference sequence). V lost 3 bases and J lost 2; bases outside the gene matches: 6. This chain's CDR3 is CSASASGGLTYNEQFF. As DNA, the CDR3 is TGCAGTGCTAGTGCTAGCGGGGGGCTAACCTACAATGAGCAGTTCTTC.

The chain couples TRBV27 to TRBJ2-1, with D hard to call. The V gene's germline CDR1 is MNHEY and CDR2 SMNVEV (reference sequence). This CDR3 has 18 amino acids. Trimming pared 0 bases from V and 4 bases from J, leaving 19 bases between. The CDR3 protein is CASSLSPGLSDFYNEQFF. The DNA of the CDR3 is TGTGCCAGCAGTTTATCGCCGGGCTTATCAGATTTTTACAATGAGCAGTTCTTC.

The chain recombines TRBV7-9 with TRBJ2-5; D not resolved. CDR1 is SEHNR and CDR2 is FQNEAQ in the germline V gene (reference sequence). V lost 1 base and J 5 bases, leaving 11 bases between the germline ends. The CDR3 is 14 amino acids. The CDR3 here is CASSLGTVGETQYF. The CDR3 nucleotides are TGTGCCAGCAGCTTAGGGACCGTGGGGGAGACCCAGTACTTC.

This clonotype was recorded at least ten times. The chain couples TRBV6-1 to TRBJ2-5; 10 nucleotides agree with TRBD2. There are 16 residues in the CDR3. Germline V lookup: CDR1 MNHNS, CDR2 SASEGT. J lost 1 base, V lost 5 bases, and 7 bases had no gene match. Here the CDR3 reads CASSRRGLAAQETQYF. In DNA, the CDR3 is TGTGCCAGCAGTCGACGAGGACTAGCGGCCCAAGAGACCCAGTACTTC.

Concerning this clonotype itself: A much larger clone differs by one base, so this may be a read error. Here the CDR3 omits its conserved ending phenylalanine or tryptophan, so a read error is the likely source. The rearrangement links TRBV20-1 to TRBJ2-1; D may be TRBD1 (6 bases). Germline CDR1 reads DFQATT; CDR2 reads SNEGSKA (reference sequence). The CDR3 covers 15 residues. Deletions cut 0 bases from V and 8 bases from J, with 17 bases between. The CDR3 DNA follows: TGCAGTGCTAGAGACCAGGGGCCCGTAGGGGATGAGCAGTTCCTC. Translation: CSARDQGPVGDEQFL.

The CDR3: CASSKGRDEGEQFF. CDR3 in DNA: TGTGCCAGCAGCAAGGGACGTGATGAAGGGGAGCAGTTCTTC. The rearrangement uses TRBV7-8 and TRBJ2-1; D possibly matches TRBD1 or TRBD2 (5 bases each). The CDR3 totals 14 residues. Per the germline V gene, CDR1 is SGHVS and CDR2 is FQNEAQ. V lost 5 bases and J 10 bases, leaving 18 bases between the germline ends.

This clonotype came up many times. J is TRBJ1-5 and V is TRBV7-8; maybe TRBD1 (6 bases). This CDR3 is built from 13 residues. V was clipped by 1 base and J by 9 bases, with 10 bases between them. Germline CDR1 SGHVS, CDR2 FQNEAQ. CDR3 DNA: TGTGCCAGCAGCTTAGGCAGGGGTGGGCCCCAGCATTTT. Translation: CASSLGRGGPQHF.

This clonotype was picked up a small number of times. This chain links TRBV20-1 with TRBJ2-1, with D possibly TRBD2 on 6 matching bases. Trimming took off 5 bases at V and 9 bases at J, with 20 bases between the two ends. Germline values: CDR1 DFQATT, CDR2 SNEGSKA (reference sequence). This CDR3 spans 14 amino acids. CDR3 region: CSAVRDFTGTEQFF. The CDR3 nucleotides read TGCAGTGCTGTCCGGGACTTCACGGGTACTGAGCAGTTCTTC.

CDR3 DNA sequence: TGTGCCAGCAGTTACTCGATGACAGAAGCTGAAGCTTTCTTT. Protein: CASSYSMTEAEAFF. V gene TRBV6-5 combines with J gene TRBJ1-1; D is possibly TRBD1 (5 bases). There are 14 residues in the CDR3. The V gene lost 0 bases and the J gene lost 6 bases, with 11 bases spanning the gap. CDR1 and CDR2 (germline): MNHEY, SVGAGI.

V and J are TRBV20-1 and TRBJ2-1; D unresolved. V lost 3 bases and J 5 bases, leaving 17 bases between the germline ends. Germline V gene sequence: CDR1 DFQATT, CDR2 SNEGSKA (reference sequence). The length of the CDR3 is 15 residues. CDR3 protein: CSARFLVGDNNEQFF. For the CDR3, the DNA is TGCAGTGCTAGGTTTTTAGTCGGAGATAACAATGAGCAGTTCTTC.

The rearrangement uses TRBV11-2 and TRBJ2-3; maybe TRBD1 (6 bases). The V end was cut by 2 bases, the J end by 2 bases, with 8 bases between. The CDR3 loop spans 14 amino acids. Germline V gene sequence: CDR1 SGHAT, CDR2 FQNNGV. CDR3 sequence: CASSLNRVTDTQYF. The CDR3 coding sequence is TGTGCCAGCAGCTTAAACAGGGTCACAGATACGCAGTATTTT. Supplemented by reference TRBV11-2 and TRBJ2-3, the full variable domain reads EAGVAQSPRYKIIEKRQSVAFWCNPISGHATLYWYQQILGQGPKLLIQFQNNGVVDDSQLPKDRFSAERLKGVDSTLKIQPAKLEDSAVYLCASSLNRVTDTQYFGPGTRLTVL.

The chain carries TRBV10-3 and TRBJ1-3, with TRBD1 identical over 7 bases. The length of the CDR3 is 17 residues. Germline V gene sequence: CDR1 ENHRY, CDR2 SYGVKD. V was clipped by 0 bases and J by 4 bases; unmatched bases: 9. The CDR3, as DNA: TGTGCCATCAGTGAGTCCCCGGGAGGGGGCAAAGGAAACACCATATATTTT. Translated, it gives CAISESPGGGKGNTIYF.

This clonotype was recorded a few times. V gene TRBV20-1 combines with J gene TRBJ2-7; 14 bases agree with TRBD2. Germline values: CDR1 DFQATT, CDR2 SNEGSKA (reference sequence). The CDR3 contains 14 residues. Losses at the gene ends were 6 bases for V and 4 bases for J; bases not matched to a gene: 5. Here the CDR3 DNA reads TGCAGTGCCCGACTAGCGGGGGGGCCGTACGAGCAGTACTTC. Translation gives CSARLAGGPYEQYF.

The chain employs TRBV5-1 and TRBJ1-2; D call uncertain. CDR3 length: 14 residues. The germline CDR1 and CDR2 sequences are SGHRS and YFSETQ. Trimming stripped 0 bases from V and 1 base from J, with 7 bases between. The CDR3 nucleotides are TGCGCCAGCAGCTTGGAAGTCAGTAACTATGGCTACACCTTC. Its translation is CASSLEVSNYGYTF.

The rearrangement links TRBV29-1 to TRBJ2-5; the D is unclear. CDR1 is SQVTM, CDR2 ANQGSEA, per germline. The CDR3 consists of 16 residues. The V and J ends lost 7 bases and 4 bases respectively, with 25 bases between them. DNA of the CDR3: TGCAGCGCTAAAAGCTGGGCGCTTATTTGGGGAGAGACCCAGTACTTC. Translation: CSAKSWALIWGETQYF. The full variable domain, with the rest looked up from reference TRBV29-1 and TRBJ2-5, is SAVISQKPSRDICQRGTSLTIQCQVDSQVTMMFWYRQQPGQSLTLIATANQGSEATYESGFVIDKFPISRPNLTFSTLTVSNMSPEDSSIYLCSAKSWALIWGETQYFGPGTRLLVL.

CDR3 bases: TGTGCCAGCAGCGTACTGGGGGCAGGAAACAATGAGCAGTTCTTC. Translation gives CASSVLGAGNNEQFF. The J gene is TRBJ2-1, the V gene TRBV9; D may be TRBD1 (6 bases). Trimming cost V 1 base and J 5 bases, with 13 bases left between them. CDR1 is SGDLS and CDR2 is YYNGEE in the germline V gene. The CDR3 totals 15 residues.